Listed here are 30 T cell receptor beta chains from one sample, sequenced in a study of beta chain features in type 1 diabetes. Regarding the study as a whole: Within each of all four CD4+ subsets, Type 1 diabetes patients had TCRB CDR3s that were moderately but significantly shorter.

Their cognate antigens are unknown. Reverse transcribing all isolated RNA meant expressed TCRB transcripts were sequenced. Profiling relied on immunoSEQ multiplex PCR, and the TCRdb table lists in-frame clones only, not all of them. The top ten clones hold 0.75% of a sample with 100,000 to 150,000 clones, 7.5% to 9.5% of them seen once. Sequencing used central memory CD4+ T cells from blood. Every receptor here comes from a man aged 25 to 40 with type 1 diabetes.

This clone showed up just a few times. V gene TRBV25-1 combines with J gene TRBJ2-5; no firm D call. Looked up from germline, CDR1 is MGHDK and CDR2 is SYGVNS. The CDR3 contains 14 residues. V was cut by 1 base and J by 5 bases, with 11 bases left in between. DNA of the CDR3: TGTGCCAGCAGTGAATCCCCATTCAGGGAGACCCAGTACTTC. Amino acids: CASSESPFRETQYF.

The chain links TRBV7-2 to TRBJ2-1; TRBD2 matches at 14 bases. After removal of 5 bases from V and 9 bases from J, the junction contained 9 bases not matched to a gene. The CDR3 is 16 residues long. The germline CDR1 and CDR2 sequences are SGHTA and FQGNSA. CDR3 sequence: CASSPRTSGGIVEQFF. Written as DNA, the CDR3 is TGTGCCAGCAGCCCGAGGACTAGCGGGGGGATTGTTGAGCAGTTCTTC.

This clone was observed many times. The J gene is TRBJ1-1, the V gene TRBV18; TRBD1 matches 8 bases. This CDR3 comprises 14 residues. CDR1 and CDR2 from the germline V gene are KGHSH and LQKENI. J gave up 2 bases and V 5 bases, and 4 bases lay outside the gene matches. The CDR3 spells CASSFPGGNTEAFF. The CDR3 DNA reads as TGTGCCAGCTCATTTCCAGGGGGCAACACTGAAGCTTTCTTT.

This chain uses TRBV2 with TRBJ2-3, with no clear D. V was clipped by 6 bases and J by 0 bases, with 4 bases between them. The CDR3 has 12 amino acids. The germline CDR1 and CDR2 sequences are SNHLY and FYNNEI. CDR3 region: CASRLSTDTQYF. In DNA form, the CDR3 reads TGTGCCAGCAGACTTAGCACAGATACGCAGTATTTT.

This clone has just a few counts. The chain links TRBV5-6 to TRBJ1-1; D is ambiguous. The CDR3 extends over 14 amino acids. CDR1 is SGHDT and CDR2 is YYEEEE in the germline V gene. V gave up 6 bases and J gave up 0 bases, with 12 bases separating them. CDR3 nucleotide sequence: TGTGCCAGCATCTCCCGGAGACTGAACACTGAAGCTTTCTTT. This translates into CASISRRLNTEAFF. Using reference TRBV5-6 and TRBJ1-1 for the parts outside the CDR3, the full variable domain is DAGVTQSPTHLIKTRGQQVTLRCSPKSGHDTVSWYQQALGQGPQFIFQYYEEEERQRGNFPDRFSGHQFPNYSSELNVNALLLGDSALYLCASISRRLNTEAFFGQGTRLTVV.

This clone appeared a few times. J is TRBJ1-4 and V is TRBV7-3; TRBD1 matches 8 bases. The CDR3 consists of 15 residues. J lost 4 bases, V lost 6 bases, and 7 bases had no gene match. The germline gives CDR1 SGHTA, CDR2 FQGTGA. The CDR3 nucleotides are TGTGCCAGCAGTCCCACAGGGGGAGTTAATGAAAAACTGTTTTTT. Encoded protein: CASSPTGGVNEKLFF. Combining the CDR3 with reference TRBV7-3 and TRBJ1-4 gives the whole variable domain GAGVSQTPSNKVTEKGKYVELRCDPISGHTALYWYRQSLGQGPEFLIYFQGTGAADDSGLPNDRFFAVRPEGSVSTLKIQRTERGDSAVYLCASSPTGGVNEKLFFGSGTQLSVL.

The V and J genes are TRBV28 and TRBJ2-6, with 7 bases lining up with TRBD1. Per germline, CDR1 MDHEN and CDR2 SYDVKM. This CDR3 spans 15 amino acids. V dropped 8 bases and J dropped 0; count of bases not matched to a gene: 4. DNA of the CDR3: TGTGCCAGCGGGGACAGTTACTCTGGGGCCAACGTCCTGACTTTC. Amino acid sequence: CASGDSYSGANVLTF.

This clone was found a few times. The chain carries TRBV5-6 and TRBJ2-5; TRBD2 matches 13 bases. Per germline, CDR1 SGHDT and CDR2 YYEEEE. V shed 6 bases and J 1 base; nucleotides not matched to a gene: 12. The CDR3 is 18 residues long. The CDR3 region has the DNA TGTGCCAGCACTTGGCTGACTAGCGGGGGGCCTGGCCAAGAGACCCAGTACTTC. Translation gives CASTWLTSGGPGQETQYF. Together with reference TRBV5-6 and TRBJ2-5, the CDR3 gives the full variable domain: DAGVTQSPTHLIKTRGQQVTLRCSPKSGHDTVSWYQQALGQGPQFIFQYYEEEERQRGNFPDRFSGHQFPNYSSELNVNALLLGDSALYLCASTWLTSGGPGQETQYFGPGTRLLVL.

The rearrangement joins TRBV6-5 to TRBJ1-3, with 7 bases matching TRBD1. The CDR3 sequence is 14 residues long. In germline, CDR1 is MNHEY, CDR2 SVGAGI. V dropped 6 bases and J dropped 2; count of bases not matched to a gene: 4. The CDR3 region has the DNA TGTGCCAGCAGACCACAGGGGACTGGAAACACCATATATTTT. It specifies CASRPQGTGNTIYF.

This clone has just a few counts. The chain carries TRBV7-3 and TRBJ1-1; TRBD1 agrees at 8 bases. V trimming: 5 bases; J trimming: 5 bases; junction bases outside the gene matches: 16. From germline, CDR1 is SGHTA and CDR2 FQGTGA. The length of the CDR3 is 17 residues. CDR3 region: CASSRAMLQGGGTEAFF. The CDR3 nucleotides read TGTGCCAGCAGCCGAGCGATGTTACAGGGGGGGGGTACTGAAGCTTTCTTT.

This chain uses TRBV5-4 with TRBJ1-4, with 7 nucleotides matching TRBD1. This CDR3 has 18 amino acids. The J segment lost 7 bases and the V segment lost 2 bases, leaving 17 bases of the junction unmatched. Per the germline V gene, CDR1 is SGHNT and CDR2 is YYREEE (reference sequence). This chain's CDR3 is CASSFGFGRQGASEKLFF. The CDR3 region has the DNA TGTGCCAGCAGCTTTGGTTTCGGTCGACAGGGAGCATCTGAAAAACTGTTTTTT.

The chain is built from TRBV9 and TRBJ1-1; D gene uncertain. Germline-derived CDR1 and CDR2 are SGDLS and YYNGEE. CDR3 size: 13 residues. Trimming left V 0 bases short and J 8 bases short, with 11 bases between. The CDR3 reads CASSVAEGFEAFF. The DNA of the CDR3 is TGTGCCAGCAGCGTAGCGGAGGGCTTCGAAGCTTTCTTT.

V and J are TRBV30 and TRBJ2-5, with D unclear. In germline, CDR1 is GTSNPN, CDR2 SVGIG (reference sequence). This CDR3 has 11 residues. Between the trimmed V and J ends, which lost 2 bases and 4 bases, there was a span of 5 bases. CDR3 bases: TGTGCCTGGAGTACGGGAGAGACCCAGTACTTC. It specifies CAWSTGETQYF.

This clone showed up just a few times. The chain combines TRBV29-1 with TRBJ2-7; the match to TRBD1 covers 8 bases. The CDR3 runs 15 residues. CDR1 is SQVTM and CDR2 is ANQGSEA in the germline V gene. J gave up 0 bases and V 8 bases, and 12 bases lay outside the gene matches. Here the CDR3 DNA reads TGCAGCTACCTTGGACAGGGATCTCACTCCTACGAGCAGTACTTC. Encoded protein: CSYLGQGSHSYEQYF.

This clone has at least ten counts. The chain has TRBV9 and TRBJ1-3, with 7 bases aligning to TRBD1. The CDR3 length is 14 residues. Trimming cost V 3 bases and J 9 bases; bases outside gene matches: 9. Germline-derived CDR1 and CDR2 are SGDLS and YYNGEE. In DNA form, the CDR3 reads TGTGCCAGCAGCGAGAGAGGACAGGAAAGCACCATATATTTT. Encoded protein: CASSERGQESTIYF.

The CDR3 reads CASSPDRAKETQYF. The CDR3 nucleotides read TGTGCCAGCAGCCCGGACAGGGCCAAGGAGACCCAGTACTTC. The chain couples TRBV7-9 to TRBJ2-5; 8 bases fit TRBD1. The germline gives CDR1 SEHNR, CDR2 FQNEAQ (reference sequence). After removal of 5 bases from V and 5 bases from J, the junction contained 7 bases not matched to a gene. This CDR3 region has 14 residues.

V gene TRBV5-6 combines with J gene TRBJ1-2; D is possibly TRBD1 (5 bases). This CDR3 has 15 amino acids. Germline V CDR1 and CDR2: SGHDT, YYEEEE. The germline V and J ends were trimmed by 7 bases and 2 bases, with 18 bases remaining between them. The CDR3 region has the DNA TGTGCCAGCCGCCGGTGGTTCGGGGGGAACTATGGCTACACCTTC. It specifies CASRRWFGGNYGYTF.

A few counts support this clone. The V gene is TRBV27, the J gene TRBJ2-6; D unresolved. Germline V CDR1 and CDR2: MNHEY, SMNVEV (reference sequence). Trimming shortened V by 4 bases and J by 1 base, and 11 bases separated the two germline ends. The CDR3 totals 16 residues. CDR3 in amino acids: CASSSYGRSGANVLTF. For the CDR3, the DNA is TGTGCCAGCAGTTCCTATGGCAGGTCTGGGGCCAACGTCCTGACTTTC.

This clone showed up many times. For the CDR3, the DNA is TGTGCCATCAGTGATACAGGCTCCGGAAACATTCAGTACTTC. It is translated as CAISDTGSGNIQYF. The chain carries TRBV10-3 and TRBJ2-4; a possible D gene is TRBD1 (5 bases). This CDR3 is built from 14 residues. Germline CDR1 ENHRY, CDR2 SYGVKD. V was cut by 3 bases and J by 6 bases, with 12 bases left in between.

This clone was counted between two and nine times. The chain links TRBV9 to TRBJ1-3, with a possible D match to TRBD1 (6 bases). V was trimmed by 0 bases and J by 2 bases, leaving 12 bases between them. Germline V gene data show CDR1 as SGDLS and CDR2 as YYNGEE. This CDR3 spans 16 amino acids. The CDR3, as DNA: TGTGCCAGCAGCGTAGAGATGCCAGGGGCTGGAAACACCATATATTTT. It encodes CASSVEMPGAGNTIYF.

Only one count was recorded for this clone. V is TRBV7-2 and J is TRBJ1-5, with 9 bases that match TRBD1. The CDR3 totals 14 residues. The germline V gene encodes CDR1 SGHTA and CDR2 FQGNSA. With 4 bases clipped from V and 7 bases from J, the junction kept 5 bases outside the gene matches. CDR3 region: CASSSDRGGQPQHF. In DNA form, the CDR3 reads TGTGCCAGCAGCTCCGACAGGGGGGGGCAGCCCCAGCATTTT.

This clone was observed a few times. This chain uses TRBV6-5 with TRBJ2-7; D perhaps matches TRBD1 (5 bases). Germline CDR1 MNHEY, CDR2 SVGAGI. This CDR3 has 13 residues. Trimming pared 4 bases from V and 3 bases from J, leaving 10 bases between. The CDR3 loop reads CASSSLTVYEQYF. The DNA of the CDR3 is TGTGCCAGCAGTTCCCTGACAGTCTACGAGCAGTACTTC.

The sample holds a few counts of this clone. CDR3 amino acids: CASSLVTGAAGGAQYF. CDR3 nucleotide sequence: TGTGCCAGCAGCTTAGTGACCGGAGCAGCCGGGGGGGCCCAGTACTTC. The V and J genes are TRBV7-6 and TRBJ2-5, with 8 bases identical to TRBD2. Trimming cost V 1 base and J 9 bases; bases outside gene matches: 13. Germline loops: CDR1 SGHVS, CDR2 FNYEAQ. The CDR3 has 16 amino acids.

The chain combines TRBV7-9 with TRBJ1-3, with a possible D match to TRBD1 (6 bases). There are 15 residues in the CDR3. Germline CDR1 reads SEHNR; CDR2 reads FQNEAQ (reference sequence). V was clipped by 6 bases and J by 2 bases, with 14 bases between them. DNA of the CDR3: TGTGCCAGCAGAGAACAGGGATTCACTGGAAACACCATATATTTT. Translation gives CASREQGFTGNTIYF.

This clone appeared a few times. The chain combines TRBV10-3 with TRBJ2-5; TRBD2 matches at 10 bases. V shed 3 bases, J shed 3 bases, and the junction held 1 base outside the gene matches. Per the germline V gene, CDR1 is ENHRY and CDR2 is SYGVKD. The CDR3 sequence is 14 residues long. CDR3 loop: CAISDLAGEETQYF. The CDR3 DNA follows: TGTGCCATCAGTGATCTAGCGGGGGAAGAGACCCAGTACTTC.

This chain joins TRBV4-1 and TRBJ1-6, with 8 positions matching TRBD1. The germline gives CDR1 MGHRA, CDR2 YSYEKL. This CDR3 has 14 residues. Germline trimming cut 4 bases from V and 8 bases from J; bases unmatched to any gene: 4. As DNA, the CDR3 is TGCGCCAGCAGCCGACAGGGGCTGGATTCACCCCTCCACTTT. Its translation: CASSRQGLDSPLHF.

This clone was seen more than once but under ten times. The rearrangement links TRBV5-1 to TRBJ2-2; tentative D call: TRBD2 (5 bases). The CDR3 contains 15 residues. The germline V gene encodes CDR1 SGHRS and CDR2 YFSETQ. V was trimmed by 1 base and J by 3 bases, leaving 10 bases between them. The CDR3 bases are TGCGCCAGCAGCTTGATGGACTCCTACACCGGGGAGCTGTTTTTT. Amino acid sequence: CASSLMDSYTGELFF.

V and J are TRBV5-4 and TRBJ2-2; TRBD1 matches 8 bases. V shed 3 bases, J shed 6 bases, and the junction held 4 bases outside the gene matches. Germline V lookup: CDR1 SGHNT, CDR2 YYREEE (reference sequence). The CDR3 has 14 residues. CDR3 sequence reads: CASSSMDRAGELFF. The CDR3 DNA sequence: TGTGCCAGCAGCTCGATGGACAGGGCCGGGGAGCTGTTTTTT.

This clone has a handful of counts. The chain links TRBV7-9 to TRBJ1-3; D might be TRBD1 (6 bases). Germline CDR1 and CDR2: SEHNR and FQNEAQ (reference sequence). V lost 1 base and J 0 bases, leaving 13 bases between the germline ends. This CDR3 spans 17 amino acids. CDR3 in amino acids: CASSLGQGIDSGNTIYF. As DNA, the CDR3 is TGTGCCAGCAGCTTAGGGCAGGGGATAGACTCTGGAAACACCATATATTTT.

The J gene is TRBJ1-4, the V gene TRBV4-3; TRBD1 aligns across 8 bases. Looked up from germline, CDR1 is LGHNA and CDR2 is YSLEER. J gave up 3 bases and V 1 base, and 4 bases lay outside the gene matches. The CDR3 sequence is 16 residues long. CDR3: CASSQGDRRANEKLFF. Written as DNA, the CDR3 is TGCGCCAGCAGCCAAGGGGACAGGCGCGCTAATGAAAAACTGTTTTTT.